These 21 T cell receptor beta chains were sequenced from one sample in a study of cytomegalovirus exposure and HLA in healthy donors. Both 60 Vbeta primers and 13 Jbeta primers went into the PCR. Libraries were prepared by immunoSEQ multiplex PCR; TCRdb keeps only in-frame clonotypes and omits some of them. The sample records about 130,000 clones, more than 75% being singletons. The sequenced sample was PBMCs. The receptors stem from a man aged 25 to 40 in good health and CMV-seronegative.

This clone was found once. J is TRBJ1-5 and V is TRBV10-2, with a possible D match to TRBD1 (5 bases). The CDR3 extends over 13 amino acids. Germline V gene data show CDR1 as WSHSY and CDR2 as SAAADI. Trimming left V 2 bases short and J 6 bases short, with 8 bases between. CDR3 coding DNA: TGCGCCAGCAGTGAGCAGGGAAGTCAGCCCCAGCATTTT. Protein product: CASSEQGSQPQHF.

This rearrangement joins TRBV6-5 to TRBJ1-1; 9 nucleotides line up with TRBD1. The germline V gene has CDR1 MNHEY and CDR2 SVGAGI. The CDR3 runs to 14 residues. Losses at the gene ends were 5 bases for V and 1 base for J; bases not matched to a gene: 2. Here the CDR3 DNA reads TGTGCCAGCAGTCGGACAGGGGCGAACACTGAAGCTTTCTTT. The encoded protein is CASSRTGANTEAFF.

J is TRBJ2-7 and V is TRBV7-8; D possibly corresponds to TRBD2 (6 bases). The CDR3 sequence is 13 residues long. CDR1 and CDR2 (germline): SGHVS, FQNEAQ. V lost 4 bases to trimming and J lost 6 bases, with 13 bases between them. The CDR3 loop reads CASSSRTIREQYF. CDR3 bases: TGTGCCAGCAGCTCTAGGACTATTCGCGAGCAGTACTTC. Looking up the rest from reference TRBV7-8 and TRBJ2-7 gives the full variable domain: GAGVSQSPRYKVAKRGQDVALRCDPISGHVSLFWYQQALGQGPEFLTYFQNEAQLDKSGLPSDRFFAERPEGSVSTLKIQRTQQEDSAVYLCASSSRTIREQYFGPGTRLTVT.

The rearrangement joins TRBV18 to TRBJ1-2; possible D gene TRBD1, 5 bases. CDR1 and CDR2 from the germline V gene are KGHSH and LQKENI. This CDR3 has 18 residues. V was clipped by 2 bases and J by 4 bases, with 23 bases between them. The CDR3 region has the DNA TGTGCCAGCTCACCAAGCGTAAGAGGTTTAGGGGCCGGCTATGGCTACACCTTC. It translates to CASSPSVRGLGAGYGYTF.

V usage is TRBV30 and J usage is TRBJ2-3; a possible D gene is TRBD2 (6 bases). The V end lost 0 bases, the J end lost 7 bases, and 11 bases lay between the germline ends. The CDR3 contains 13 residues. CDR1 is GTSNPN and CDR2 is SVGIG in the germline V gene (reference sequence). The CDR3 nucleotides are TGTGCCTGGAGTGTACTGGACTACAATACGCAGTATTTT. Amino acid sequence: CAWSVLDYNTQYF.

The chain couples TRBV4-1 to TRBJ2-2; perhaps TRBD1 as D (6 bases). Germline lookup yields CDR1 MGHRA and CDR2 YSYEKL. V lost 3 bases and J 2 bases, leaving 13 bases between the germline ends. CDR3 length: 16 amino acids. The CDR3 nucleotides read TGCGCCAGCAGCCAGCTCCCGGGACACAACACCGGGGAGCTGTTTTTT. The encoded protein is CASSQLPGHNTGELFF.

This sequence joins TRBV28 and TRBJ1-2, with TRBD1 as a possible D gene (5 bases). Germline V gene sequence: CDR1 MDHEN, CDR2 SYDVKM. The V gene lost 4 bases and the J gene lost 2 bases, with 11 bases spanning the gap. The CDR3 is made up of 14 amino acids. The CDR3 region has the DNA TGTGCCAGCAGTTCCCAGGGCGCGAACTATGGCTACACCTTC. It is translated as CASSSQGANYGYTF.

The chain couples TRBV5-1 to TRBJ2-3, with 11 nucleotides matching TRBD2. Germline V gene data show CDR1 as SGHRS and CDR2 as YFSETQ. The CDR3 totals 17 residues. With V trimmed by 0 bases and J by 2 bases, 5 bases remained unmatched. This CDR3 is CASSLGILAGATDTQYF. The CDR3 DNA is TGCGCCAGCAGCTTGGGTATACTAGCGGGAGCCACAGATACGCAGTATTTT.

The CDR3 DNA reads TGTGCCAGCAGGGACACGATAAACACCGGGGAGCTGTTTTTT. Its protein is CASRDTINTGELFF. The chain employs TRBV6-1 and TRBJ2-2, with D possibly TRBD1 on 5 matching bases. The germline V gene has CDR1 MNHNS and CDR2 SASEGT. The CDR3 loop spans 14 amino acids. Trimming pared 6 bases from V and 2 bases from J, leaving 10 bases between.

This clone has a single count. The gene calls are TRBV6-1 and TRBJ2-2, with 8 bases matching TRBD2. The CDR3 is 16 residues long. Losses at the gene ends were 3 bases for V and 2 bases for J; bases not matched to a gene: 5. Germline CDR1 MNHNS, CDR2 SASEGT. Here the CDR3 reads CASSDQAGDNTGELFF. Here the CDR3 DNA reads TGTGCCAGCAGTGACCAAGCGGGAGATAACACCGGGGAGCTGTTTTTT.

The V gene is TRBV5-6, the J gene TRBJ2-5, with no clear D. The J call may be wrong; the DNA end is better matched by TRBJ2-7. The germline gives CDR1 SGHDT, CDR2 YYEEEE. This CDR3 region has 13 residues. The CDR3 region has the DNA TGTGCCAGCAGCTTGGCGGCGGTCTACGAGCAGTACTTC. Residues: CASSLAAVYEQYF.

A single count supports this clone. The gene calls are TRBV15 and TRBJ2-5; D unclear. TRBJ2-7 matches the DNA end more closely, so the J call is doubtful. CDR3 size: 14 residues. From germline, CDR1 is LNHNV and CDR2 YYDKDF (reference sequence). The CDR3 DNA reads as TGTGCCACCAGCAGAGATCCCTCTAGCTACGAGCAGTACTTC. It codes for CATSRDPSSYEQYF.

The CDR3 sequence is CASSQTGGTLNTEAFF. For the CDR3, the DNA is TGCGCCAGCAGCCAGACGGGCGGGACCTTGAACACTGAAGCTTTCTTT. The V gene is TRBV5-1, the J gene TRBJ1-1; D is perhaps TRBD1 (5 bases). CDR1 is SGHRS, CDR2 YFSETQ, per germline. The length of the CDR3 is 16 residues. Trimming took off 4 bases at V and 0 bases at J, with 16 bases between the two ends.

The chain links TRBV10-3 to TRBJ1-5; the D is unclear. The CDR3 is 17 residues long. V lost 1 base and J lost 2, with 15 bases in between. The germline V gene has CDR1 ENHRY and CDR2 SYGVKD. The CDR3 reads CAISEYLSGSGNQPQHF. CDR3 in DNA: TGTGCCATCAGTGAGTACCTATCCGGGAGTGGCAATCAGCCCCAGCATTTT.

The rearrangement uses TRBV5-1 and TRBJ2-5, with D possibly TRBD1 on 6 matching bases. The J call may be in error: the DNA end matches TRBJ2-7 better. CDR1 SGHRS and CDR2 YFSETQ come from the germline V gene. CDR3 size: 14 residues. CDR3 DNA: TGCGCCAGCAGCTTGTGGGGGCTGACGACCGAGCAGTACTTC. Translating it yields CASSLWGLTTEQYF.

This rearrangement joins TRBV6-5 to TRBJ2-3; D not certain. The V end was cut by 5 bases, the J end by 5 bases, with 5 bases between. The CDR3 contains 11 residues. In germline, CDR1 is MNHEY, CDR2 SVGAGI. The CDR3 nucleotides are TGTGCCAGCAGTGATAGAGATACGCAGTATTTT. Its protein is CASSDRDTQYF.

The genes are TRBV19 and TRBJ1-2, with a weak D call TRBD1 (6 bases). The CDR3 is 13 amino acids. Germline-derived CDR1 and CDR2 are LNHDA and SQIVND (reference sequence). The V end was cut by 6 bases, the J end by 4 bases, with 12 bases between. This chain's CDR3 is CASRFDRRYGYTF. CDR3 nucleotide sequence: TGTGCCAGTAGGTTTGACAGGCGCTATGGCTACACCTTC.

Notes on this clone: Other DNA sequences in this sample translate to the same CDR3. This chain links TRBV28 with TRBJ2-7; D call uncertain. Germline V gives CDR1 MDHEN, CDR2 SYDVKM. The CDR3 spans 13 residues. V was shortened by 4 bases and J by 2 bases, with 9 bases between the two germline ends. Here the CDR3 reads CASSSGQTYEQYF. CDR3 bases: TGTGCCAGCAGTTCTGGTCAGACCTACGAGCAGTACTTC.

The chain joins TRBV18 to TRBJ2-7; no reliable D call. Germline assignment: CDR1 KGHSH and CDR2 LQKENI. V lost 3 bases to trimming and J lost 5 bases, with 20 bases between them. This CDR3 has 16 amino acids. CDR3 sequence: CASSPQEAALKDEQYF. CDR3 DNA: TGTGCCAGCTCACCTCAAGAGGCGGCCCTTAAGGACGAGCAGTACTTC.

This clone appeared once. The junction does not match germline at one end; this may be a read error. This sequence joins TRBV7-9 and TRBJ2-1; TRBD2 matches at 8 bases. Germline V lookup: CDR1 SEHNR, CDR2 FQNEAQ (reference sequence). The CDR3 extends over 14 amino acids. The CDR3 DNA reads TGTTCCAGCAGACTGACTAGCGAGAACAATGAGCAGTTCTTC. Translating it yields CSSRLTSENNEQFF.

V gene TRBV6-6 combines with J gene TRBJ2-3; tentatively, D is TRBD2 (6 bases). CDR3 length equals 15 residues. Per germline, CDR1 MNHNY and CDR2 SVGAGI (reference sequence). Trimming took off 5 bases at V and 2 bases at J, with 14 bases between the two ends. The CDR3 here is CASSNRDSHTDTQYF. The DNA of the CDR3 is TGTGCCAGCAGTAACCGGGACTCCCACACAGATACGCAGTATTTT.